Shown below are 21 T cell receptor beta chains from a single sample sequenced in a study of Tregs in tolerant kidney transplant recipients. Libraries were prepared by immunoSEQ multiplex PCR; TCRdb keeps only in-frame clonotypes and omits some of them. The sample comprises around 50,000 clones, approximately 82% of which are singletons, and about 5.5% rests with the top ten. Sequenced: CD4+ T cells from blood. The receptors derive from a human donor in good health.

This clone has just a few counts. The genes are TRBV6-6 and TRBJ2-5, with a possible D match to TRBD2 (7 bases). The germline V and J ends were trimmed by 2 bases and 2 bases, with 12 bases remaining between them. CDR1 and CDR2 (germline): MNHNY, SVGAGI (reference sequence). This CDR3 comprises 15 residues. DNA for the CDR3: TGTGCCAGCAGTTACGGGGGAGGGGGACAAGAGACCCAGTACTTC. It specifies CASSYGGGGQETQYF.

Of note for this clone: At one end, the junction sequence differs from germline, possibly due to a read error. The chain links TRBV7-9 to TRBJ1-4; tentatively, D is TRBD1 (5 bases). This CDR3 region has 15 residues. Looked up from germline, CDR1 is SEHNR and CDR2 is FQNEAQ (reference sequence). CDR3 DNA sequence: TGTGCCAGCAGCCTAGCCGGGGGAACCGCTGAAAAACTGTTTTTT. Encoded protein: CASSLAGGTAEKLFF.

This rearrangement joins TRBV5-4 to TRBJ2-1; a weak D match, TRBD1 (6 bases). V was clipped by 4 bases and J by 4 bases, with 15 bases between them. CDR1 is SGHNT and CDR2 is YYREEE in the germline V gene (reference sequence). The CDR3 has 15 residues. This CDR3 is CASSPDSFPYNEQFF. The CDR3 region has the DNA TGTGCCAGCAGCCCGGACAGTTTCCCATACAATGAGCAGTTCTTC.

The rearrangement uses TRBV2 and TRBJ1-2; 7 nucleotides agree with TRBD1. Germline V CDR1 and CDR2: SNHLY, FYNNEI. This CDR3 is 15 amino acids long. J lost 0 bases, V lost 6 bases, and 7 bases had no gene match. DNA for the CDR3: TGTGCCAGCAGCCTAGGGGGGACAGCTAACTATGGCTACACCTTC. Protein: CASSLGGTANYGYTF.

The rearrangement links TRBV6-5 to TRBJ1-1; a weak D match, TRBD1 (5 bases). Germline V CDR1 and CDR2: MNHEY, SVGAGI. V shed 2 bases and J shed 4 bases, with 11 bases lying between them. The CDR3 runs 14 residues. This CDR3 is CASSYLEGATEAFF. The CDR3 nucleotides are TGTGCCAGCAGTTACCTGGAAGGGGCCACTGAAGCTTTCTTT.

V gene TRBV11-2 combines with J gene TRBJ1-2, with D unclear. V was pared by 2 bases and J by 7 bases, with 11 bases between. The CDR3 extends over 13 amino acids. Germline-derived CDR1 and CDR2 are SGHAT and FQNNGV. The CDR3 loop reads CASSLKGSFGYTF. The DNA of the CDR3 is TGTGCCAGCAGCTTAAAAGGGTCCTTTGGCTACACCTTC.

The rearrangement joins TRBV18 to TRBJ1-5; tentatively, D is TRBD1 (5 bases). Looked up from germline, CDR1 is KGHSH and CDR2 is LQKENI. The length of the CDR3 is 14 residues. Trimming stripped 1 base from V and 7 bases from J, with 11 bases between. The CDR3 loop is CASSPRQGRQPQHF. DNA for the CDR3: TGTGCCAGCTCACCACGGCAGGGCAGACAGCCCCAGCATTTT.

The rearrangement joins TRBV7-3 to TRBJ2-2, with D unclear. Germline CDR1 and CDR2: SGHTA and FQGTGA. The CDR3 covers 12 residues. Trimming pared 2 bases from V and 4 bases from J, leaving 2 bases between. The DNA for the CDR3 is TGTGCCAGCAGCTTAGGCACCGGGGAGCTGTTTTTT. Its translation: CASSLGTGELFF.

The chain is built from TRBV5-1 and TRBJ2-1; 7 nucleotides agree with TRBD2. Germline-derived CDR1 and CDR2 are SGHRS and YFSETQ. There are 17 residues in the CDR3. The ends lost 4 bases at V and 8 bases at J; junction bases unmatched: 18. The CDR3 DNA reads TGCGCCAGCAGCAGGGAGGGGCGGGACTCACTGTTAGATGAGCAGTTCTTC. It encodes CASSREGRDSLLDEQFF.

V and J are TRBV5-1 and TRBJ2-5; no firm D call. This CDR3 comprises 16 residues. The V end was cut by 0 bases, the J end by 4 bases, with 16 bases between. Per germline, CDR1 SGHRS and CDR2 YFSETQ. CDR3 loop: CASSLGGGAAGETQYF. The CDR3 DNA follows: TGCGCCAGCAGCTTGGGGGGTGGAGCCGCAGGAGAGACCCAGTACTTC.

The chain joins TRBV6-6 to TRBJ1-1; tentatively, D is TRBD1 (6 bases). The CDR3 covers 16 residues. Trimming stripped 5 bases from V and 8 bases from J, with 24 bases between. Germline assignment: CDR1 MNHNY and CDR2 SVGAGI (reference sequence). CDR3 sequence reads: CASSLTRDTKGGEAFF. CDR3 nucleotides: TGTGCCAGCAGTCTGACTAGGGACACGAAGGGGGGAGAAGCTTTCTTT.

For the CDR3, the DNA is TGTGCCAGCAGCTCCACAGCGAGCTCCTACAATGAGCAGTTCTTC. Encoded protein: CASSSTASSYNEQFF. The rearrangement joins TRBV7-9 to TRBJ2-1, with D unclear. The CDR3 runs to 15 residues. Germline-derived CDR1 and CDR2 are SEHNR and FQNEAQ (reference sequence). V lost 4 bases and J 0 bases, leaving 10 bases between the germline ends.

The chain links TRBV7-9 to TRBJ2-1, with 8 bases lining up with TRBD2. The J segment lost 6 bases and the V segment lost 2 bases, leaving 12 bases of the junction unmatched. CDR3 size: 17 residues. Germline V gene data show CDR1 as SEHNR and CDR2 as FQNEAQ (reference sequence). The CDR3 DNA reads TGTGCCAGCAGCTTATACGGGAGGGCCGGAAGAGGCAATGAGCAGTTCTTC. Translating gives CASSLYGRAGRGNEQFF.

This chain joins TRBV30 and TRBJ2-5; D is possibly TRBD1 (5 bases). The V and J ends lost 4 bases and 5 bases respectively, with 17 bases between them. CDR1 is GTSNPN and CDR2 is SVGIG in the germline V gene (reference sequence). CDR3 length: 14 amino acids. CDR3 protein: CAWNIGQGWETQYF. The CDR3 DNA reads TGTGCCTGGAACATAGGGCAGGGTTGGGAGACCCAGTACTTC. Variable domain in full (rest from reference TRBV30 and TRBJ2-5): SQTIHQWPATLVQPVGSPLSLECTVEGTSNPNLYWYRQAAGRGLQLLFYSVGIGQISSEVPQNLSASRPQDRQFILSSKKLLLSDSGFYLCAWNIGQGWETQYFGPGTRLLVL.

The chain is built from TRBV5-5 and TRBJ1-2; D gene ambiguous. V was cut by 4 bases and J by 2 bases, with 15 bases left in between. Germline-derived CDR1 and CDR2 are SGHKS and YYEKEE (reference sequence). The CDR3 is 15 amino acids. CDR3 sequence reads: CASSPGLQTNYGYTF. CDR3 nucleotides: TGTGCCAGCAGCCCTGGCCTTCAAACCAACTATGGCTACACCTTC.

As DNA, the CDR3 is TGTGCCAGCAGCTTATCGGGGGCTGGGGCCAACGTCCTGACTTTC. This gives the protein CASSLSGAGANVLTF. The chain carries TRBV7-3 and TRBJ2-6, with a tentative D call TRBD2 (6 bases). The germline V gene has CDR1 SGHTA and CDR2 FQGTGA. V lost 2 bases to trimming and J lost 2 bases, with 7 bases between them. The CDR3 spans 15 residues.

This chain links TRBV5-6 with TRBJ2-3, with a possible D match to TRBD1 (5 bases). V was clipped by 1 base and J by 2 bases, with 11 bases between them. Per the germline V gene, CDR1 is SGHDT and CDR2 is YYEEEE. The CDR3 consists of 15 residues. CDR3 bases: TGTGCCAGCAGCTTGACAGGCCGAACCACAGATACGCAGTATTTT. Translated: CASSLTGRTTDTQYF. Supplemented by reference TRBV5-6 and TRBJ2-3, the full variable domain reads DAGVTQSPTHLIKTRGQQVTLRCSPKSGHDTVSWYQQALGQGPQFIFQYYEEEERQRGNFPDRFSGHQFPNYSSELNVNALLLGDSALYLCASSLTGRTTDTQYFGPGTRLTVL.

The V call is TRBV7-2, the J call TRBJ2-7; D gene uncertain. With 0 bases removed from V and 3 bases from J, the gap between germline ends came to 6 bases. There are 13 residues in the CDR3. Looked up from germline, CDR1 is SGHTA and CDR2 is FQGNSA. CDR3 loop: CASSLAPRYEQYF. The CDR3 coding sequence is TGTGCCAGCAGCTTAGCGCCCCGCTACGAGCAGTACTTC.

This clone was detected only a few times. CDR3 DNA: TGTGCCAGCTCACCGCCCCGAGACGGGGCCGGCAAAAACATTCAGTACTTC. It is translated as CASSPPRDGAGKNIQYF. This sequence joins TRBV18 and TRBJ2-4; D assignment may be TRBD1 or TRBD2 (5 bases each). Germline CDR1 KGHSH, CDR2 LQKENI. Trimming left V 3 bases short and J 3 bases short, with 18 bases between. This CDR3 spans 17 amino acids. The full variable domain, with the rest looked up from reference TRBV18 and TRBJ2-4, is NAGVMQNPRHLVRRRGQEARLRCSPMKGHSHVYWYRQLPEEGLKFMVYLQKENIIDESGMPKERFSAEFPKEGPSILRIQQVVRGDSAAYFCASSPPRDGAGKNIQYFGAGTRLSVL.

The chain has TRBV7-2 and TRBJ2-3; 7 bases are a match to TRBD2. Germline lookup yields CDR1 SGHTA and CDR2 FQGNSA. The CDR3 extends over 17 amino acids. J gave up 4 bases and V 1 base, and 11 bases lay outside the gene matches. CDR3 sequence reads: CASSLVFGGGTADTQYF. Written as DNA, the CDR3 is TGTGCCAGCAGCTTAGTCTTCGGCGGGGGTACGGCAGATACGCAGTATTTT.

This clone was detected only a few times. J is TRBJ1-1 and V is TRBV11-2, with 7 bases aligning to TRBD1. The V segment lost 1 base and the J segment 5 bases; nucleotides outside the gene matches: 10. The germline V gene has CDR1 SGHAT and CDR2 FQNNGV. This CDR3 region has 16 residues. The CDR3 coding sequence is TGTGCCAGCAGCTTAGGCACAGGGGTGAGGGTAACTGAAGCTTTCTTT. It specifies CASSLGTGVRVTEAFF.